This T cell receptor beta chain was sequenced for a study of T cells in Graves' hyperthyroidism and ophthalmopathy. Any patient presenting with uncontrolled infection, other autoimmune disease, pregnancy or lactation was left out. This clonotype was detected many times. The CDR3 contains 15 residues. CDR1 and CDR2 from the germline V gene are MGHRA and YSYEKL. V shed 3 bases, J shed 3 bases, and the junction held 6 bases outside the gene matches. RNA transcripts served as the template for amplifying TCR beta CDR3 regions. During a first-round RT-PCR of the TCR CDR3, the HTBI primer set was used. TCRdb reprocessed the multiplex PCR reads with MiXCR, giving one entry per CDR3 protein. The sample lists about 200,000 distinct CDR3 sequences; around 16% were seen once.

The clonotype originates from a woman aged 45-59 years with Graves' hyperthyroidism. The sequenced sample was blood. V usage is TRBV4-1 and J usage is TRBJ2-7; 9 nucleotides align to TRBD2. This CDR3 is CASSHVAGEFYEQYF. The CDR3 region has the DNA TGCGCCAGCAGCCATGTAGCGGGGGAATTCTACGAGCAGTACTTC.